These 21 T cell receptor beta chains originate from one sample sequenced in a study of cytomegalovirus exposure and HLA in healthy donors. Assay used: immunoSEQ multiplex PCR; TCRdb lists only in-frame clones, some missing. The repertoire holds some 140,000 clones, with roughly nine tenths as singletons. Material: PBMCs. Receptors were obtained from a man aged 18-30 years in good health and CMV-seronegative.

This clone was detected once. The V call is TRBV10-2, the J call TRBJ2-2, with no clear D. Germline V lookup: CDR1 WSHSY, CDR2 SAAADI. The CDR3 contains 13 residues. Trimming shortened V by 8 bases and J by 3 bases, and 10 bases separated the two germline ends. The CDR3 is CASSSSYTGELFF. CDR3 DNA sequence: TGCGCCAGCTCGTCTAGTTACACCGGGGAGCTGTTTTTT.

The rearrangement uses TRBV29-1 and TRBJ2-1; the match to TRBD2 covers 10 bases. Germline values: CDR1 SQVTM, CDR2 ANQGSEA. V trimming: 8 bases; J trimming: 7 bases; junction bases outside the gene matches: 20. The CDR3 has 17 amino acids. The CDR3 sequence is CSHHPLAGVTGGNEQFF. In nucleotides, the CDR3 is TGCAGCCATCACCCTCTAGCGGGAGTAACGGGAGGGAATGAGCAGTTCTTC.

The V call is TRBV7-8, the J call TRBJ2-7, with D uncertain. The CDR3 consists of 12 residues. Between the trimmed V and J ends, which lost 5 bases and 4 bases, there was a span of 9 bases. Per germline, CDR1 SGHVS and CDR2 FQNEAQ. The CDR3 loop is CASSADLYEQYF. Here the CDR3 DNA reads TGTGCCAGCAGCGCCGACTTATACGAGCAGTACTTC.

This chain uses TRBV23-1 with TRBJ2-7; TRBD1 agrees at 8 bases. TRBV23-1 is designated an ORF whose function remains uncertain. V trimming: 8 bases; J trimming: 5 bases; junction bases outside the gene matches: 14. The CDR3 totals 15 residues. The CDR3 DNA sequence: TGCGCCAGCCATTGTCGGGCAGGGGGCACCCACGAGCAGTACTTC. Amino acid sequence: CASHCRAGGTHEQYF.

The rearrangement links TRBV4-3 to TRBJ2-7; 9 bases agree with TRBD2. With 3 bases clipped from V and 5 bases from J, the junction kept 2 bases outside the gene matches. Germline V CDR1 and CDR2: LGHNA, YSLEER. The CDR3 is made up of 13 amino acids. The CDR3 nucleotides are TGCGCCAGCAGCCAGGGACTAGCTGACGAGCAGTACTTC. The encoded protein is CASSQGLADEQYF.

This chain links TRBV27 with TRBJ2-2; D is possibly TRBD2 (7 bases). Germline assignment: CDR1 MNHEY and CDR2 SMNVEV (reference sequence). The ends were cut back, 1 base at V and 0 bases at J, with 12 bases in the middle. This CDR3 spans 17 amino acids. The CDR3 reads CASSLWGGGSNTGELFF. In nucleotides, the CDR3 is TGTGCCAGCAGTTTATGGGGCGGGGGCTCGAACACCGGGGAGCTGTTTTTT.

The gene calls are TRBV2 and TRBJ1-5; D is unclear. The germline gives CDR1 SNHLY, CDR2 FYNNEI. V was trimmed by 6 bases and J by 1 base, leaving 10 bases between them. The CDR3 extends over 14 amino acids. DNA of the CDR3: TGTGCCAGCAGCTACAGCAGCAGCAATCAGCCCCAGCATTTT. This sequence encodes CASSYSSSNQPQHF.

The chain uses TRBV27 and TRBJ2-6; D unclear. CDR1 and CDR2 from the germline V gene are MNHEY and SMNVEV (reference sequence). The CDR3 has 19 amino acids. Trimming pared 5 bases from V and 0 bases from J, leaving 20 bases between. The CDR3 region is CASSTCYRIACSGANVLTF. CDR3 coding DNA: TGTGCCAGCAGTACTTGCTACAGAATTGCATGCTCTGGGGCCAACGTCCTGACTTTC.

The gene calls are TRBV2 and TRBJ2-7; 9 bases map to TRBD1. The CDR3 consists of 15 residues. Trimming removed 6 bases from V and 3 bases from J; junction bases left unmatched: 9. Per the germline V gene, CDR1 is SNHLY and CDR2 is FYNNEI. CDR3 DNA sequence: TGTGCCAGCAGGAGGGGGACAGGGCCTGTCTACGAGCAGTACTTC. This translates into CASRRGTGPVYEQYF.

This clone was counted only a few times. CDR3 loop: CASSSGDGGQPQHF. CDR3 in DNA: TGTGCCAGCAGTTCGGGGGATGGGGGTCAGCCCCAGCATTTT. The genes are TRBV6-5 and TRBJ1-5, with D perhaps TRBD1 (5 bases). The V and J ends lost 4 bases and 6 bases respectively, with 13 bases between them. There are 14 residues in the CDR3. Per germline, CDR1 MNHEY and CDR2 SVGAGI.

CDR3 loop: CASSPPVATPGEQYF. The CDR3 DNA reads TGTGCCAGCAGCCCCCCGGTGGCGACGCCGGGCGAGCAGTACTTC. The chain carries TRBV11-2 and TRBJ2-7; unclear D gene. V lost 5 bases, J lost 6 bases, and 20 bases lay in between. The CDR3 extends over 15 amino acids. Germline lookup yields CDR1 SGHAT and CDR2 FQNNGV.

The V gene is TRBV11-2, the J gene TRBJ2-7, with D possibly being TRBD2 (5 bases). Germline CDR1 SGHAT, CDR2 FQNNGV. The CDR3 spans 11 residues. Trimming removed 4 bases from V and 11 bases from J, with 12 bases in between. CDR3 region: CASSYWEMKYF. In DNA, the CDR3 is TGTGCCAGCAGCTACTGGGAGATGAAGTACTTC.

The rearrangement uses TRBV18 and TRBJ2-1, with TRBD2 as a possible D gene (6 bases). CDR3 length equals 16 residues. CDR1 KGHSH and CDR2 LQKENI come from the germline V gene. The ends were cut back, 0 bases at V and 7 bases at J, with 16 bases in the middle. The CDR3 loop reads CASSPPSAGNRNEQFF. DNA for the CDR3: TGTGCCAGCTCACCACCGTCCGCGGGAAATAGAAATGAGCAGTTCTTC.

This chain joins TRBV25-1 and TRBJ1-3, with D perhaps matching TRBD1 (6 bases). In germline, CDR1 is MGHDK, CDR2 SYGVNS. Between the trimmed V and J ends, which lost 7 bases and 8 bases, there was a span of 12 bases. This CDR3 is 12 amino acids long. In nucleotides, the CDR3 is TGTGCCAGCATGAGGGGGGGGGACACCATATATTTT. Translating it yields CASMRGGDTIYF.

This clone was recorded only once. The chain couples TRBV5-1 to TRBJ2-7; D perhaps matches TRBD2 (6 bases). Germline loops: CDR1 SGHRS, CDR2 YFSETQ. There are 15 residues in the CDR3. V was pared by 4 bases and J by 5 bases, with 19 bases between. This CDR3 is CASSPGVTEIDEQYF. CDR3 nucleotides: TGCGCCAGCAGCCCGGGGGTGACAGAGATCGACGAGCAGTACTTC.

The chain has TRBV7-9 and TRBJ2-1, with 11 bases that match TRBD1. This CDR3 spans 16 amino acids. The V segment lost 5 bases and the J segment 5 bases; nucleotides outside the gene matches: 8. Germline V gene sequence: CDR1 SEHNR, CDR2 FQNEAQ (reference sequence). CDR3 in amino acids: CASSPVGTGGNNEQFF. CDR3 coding DNA: TGTGCCAGCAGCCCAGTGGGGACAGGGGGAAACAATGAGCAGTTCTTC.

Only one count was recorded for this clone. The chain has TRBV7-9 and TRBJ2-1, with no clear D. From germline, CDR1 is SEHNR and CDR2 FQNEAQ (reference sequence). The CDR3 extends over 10 amino acids. Trimming took off 2 bases at V and 12 bases at J, with 5 bases between the two ends. This CDR3 reads CASSLIGQFF. The CDR3 DNA is TGTGCCAGCAGCTTAATCGGGCAGTTCTTC.

The chain has TRBV2 and TRBJ1-1; no definite D call. Germline CDR1 SNHLY, CDR2 FYNNEI. This CDR3 has 15 residues. Trimming cost V 4 bases and J 0 bases, with 12 bases left between them. The CDR3 is CASSGYSPLNTEAFF. The CDR3 DNA sequence: TGTGCCAGCAGTGGATACAGCCCCCTGAACACTGAAGCTTTCTTT.

This chain joins TRBV4-1 and TRBJ2-3, with D tentatively TRBD1 (5 bases). The germline gives CDR1 MGHRA, CDR2 YSYEKL. V lost 1 base and J 3 bases, leaving 11 bases between the germline ends. The CDR3 sequence is 15 residues long. CDR3 amino acids: CASSQGFQGTDTQYF. The DNA for the CDR3 is TGCGCCAGCAGCCAAGGTTTTCAGGGAACAGATACGCAGTATTTT.

CDR3 sequence (DNA): TGTGCCAGCAGTGCGGCGGCTGGAAACACCATATATTTT. Protein: CASSAAAGNTIYF. This sequence joins TRBV6-1 and TRBJ1-3; D gene uncertain. The germline V gene has CDR1 MNHNS and CDR2 SASEGT. With 4 bases removed from V and 2 bases from J, the gap between germline ends came to 6 bases. The CDR3 is made up of 13 amino acids.

The chain recombines TRBV25-1 with TRBJ2-7, with D possibly TRBD2 on 5 matching bases. The germline V gene has CDR1 MGHDK and CDR2 SYGVNS. Trimming took 8 bases from V and 2 from J, leaving 16 bases between them. This CDR3 comprises 14 residues. CDR3 amino acids: CASAGGRRTYEQYF. CDR3 sequence (DNA): TGTGCCAGCGCTGGAGGAAGGAGGACCTACGAGCAGTACTTC.